Each of the 28 T cell receptor beta chains below was sequenced from the same sample in a study of shared clonotypes between healthy human individuals. Here immunoSEQ multiplex PCR was the method, and the copy in TCRdb shows in-frame clones only, minus some. This table has 2,500,000 or so clones, roughly 93% appearing once. The sample was naive CD4+ T cells from PBMCs. Subset denoted: CD45RA+ positively selected. These receptor sequences come from a young man in good health. Some clones in this sample may be carry-over from other donors' samples.

The rearrangement links TRBV28 to TRBJ1-5, with TRBD1 as a possible D gene (5 bases). Looked up from germline, CDR1 is MDHEN and CDR2 is SYDVKM. V lost 6 bases and J lost 6, with 12 bases in between. The CDR3 is 13 residues long. The CDR3 here is CASSPGSAQPQHF. The CDR3 DNA reads TGTGCCAGCAGCCCAGGGTCGGCTCAGCCCCAGCATTTT.

The chain uses TRBV29-1 and TRBJ2-1; D remains unclear. Trimming cost V 3 bases and J 5 bases, with 14 bases left between them. Germline V gene sequence: CDR1 SQVTM, CDR2 ANQGSEA. CDR3 length: 14 amino acids. The CDR3 loop is CSVDAQKSHNEQFF. In DNA form, the CDR3 reads TGCAGCGTTGATGCCCAAAAATCCCACAATGAGCAGTTCTTC.

The V gene is TRBV7-9, the J gene TRBJ2-1; 7 positions match TRBD2. V lost 2 bases, J lost 0 bases, and 7 bases stayed unmatched. Germline V gene sequence: CDR1 SEHNR, CDR2 FQNEAQ (reference sequence). The CDR3 extends over 17 amino acids. The CDR3 spells CASSLLLAASSYNEQFF. CDR3 sequence (DNA): TGTGCCAGCAGCTTACTCCTAGCGGCAAGCTCCTACAATGAGCAGTTCTTC.

This clone was seen more than once but under ten times. The chain links TRBV2 to TRBJ1-2; TRBD1 might be the D (5 bases). CDR1 SNHLY and CDR2 FYNNEI come from the germline V gene. The CDR3 runs to 12 residues. Trimming removed 9 bases at V and 7 bases at J, with 15 bases between. The CDR3 sequence: CASRDQGSGYTF. Written as DNA, the CDR3 is TGTGCCAGTAGGGATCAGGGTTCTGGCTACACCTTC.

V and J are TRBV6-1 and TRBJ2-7; 8 nucleotides agree with TRBD1. CDR3 length: 16 amino acids. With V trimmed by 3 bases and J by 3 bases, 10 bases remained unmatched. CDR1 MNHNS and CDR2 SASEGT come from the germline V gene. CDR3 sequence: CASSDKFRTGFYEQYF. Written as DNA, the CDR3 is TGTGCCAGCAGTGATAAGTTCCGGACAGGGTTCTACGAGCAGTACTTC.

The chain couples TRBV18 to TRBJ1-3; no clear D gene. This CDR3 is built from 17 residues. CDR1 and CDR2 (germline): KGHSH, LQKENI. V was pared by 3 bases and J by 0 bases, with 15 bases between. In nucleotides, the CDR3 is TGTGCCAGCTCACCGTACCAACAGCAAAACTCTGGAAACACCATATATTTT. Translated, it gives CASSPYQQQNSGNTIYF. The full variable domain, its missing parts supplied by reference TRBV18 and TRBJ1-3, is NAGVMQNPRHLVRRRGQEARLRCSPMKGHSHVYWYRQLPEEGLKFMVYLQKENIIDESGMPKERFSAEFPKEGPSILRIQQVVRGDSAAYFCASSPYQQQNSGNTIYFGEGSWLTVV.

V is TRBV27 and J is TRBJ1-1; the D gene is possibly TRBD1 (5 bases). There are 15 residues in the CDR3. Germline V CDR1 and CDR2: MNHEY, SMNVEV (reference sequence). Trimming cost V 8 bases and J 1 base, with 17 bases left between them. CDR3 amino acids: CASGRQGQGNTEAFF. For the CDR3, the DNA is TGTGCCAGCGGCCGCCAAGGGCAGGGGAACACTGAAGCTTTCTTT.

The J gene is TRBJ2-3, the V gene TRBV5-1, with TRBD2 matching 7 bases. With 4 bases clipped from V and 6 bases from J, the junction kept 8 bases outside the gene matches. CDR3 size: 14 residues. Germline assignment: CDR1 SGHRS and CDR2 YFSETQ. The CDR3 DNA sequence: TGCGCCAGCAGCAGGAGGGACTACCGGGATACGCAGTATTTT. Residues: CASSRRDYRDTQYF.

The rearrangement uses TRBV28 and TRBJ1-1, with no clear D. This CDR3 is built from 13 residues. V was shortened by 7 bases and J by 1 base, with 10 bases between the two germline ends. Germline CDR1 and CDR2: MDHEN and SYDVKM. The CDR3 is CASKPGANTEAFF. In DNA, the CDR3 is TGTGCCAGCAAGCCAGGAGCGAACACTGAAGCTTTCTTT.

The chain is built from TRBV28 and TRBJ1-5; tentatively, D is TRBD1 (5 bases). The germline V and J ends were trimmed by 4 bases and 7 bases, with 14 bases remaining between them. The CDR3 has 14 amino acids. CDR1 MDHEN and CDR2 SYDVKM come from the germline V gene. For the CDR3, the DNA is TGTGCCAGCAGTTACGGCAGGGCGCGCCAGCCCCAGCATTTT. Its protein product is CASSYGRARQPQHF.

The chain links TRBV28 to TRBJ2-7; 9 bases are shared with TRBD1. CDR1 is MDHEN and CDR2 is SYDVKM in the germline V gene. This CDR3 has 16 amino acids. J was trimmed by 4 bases and V by 4 bases; bases with no gene match: 11. The CDR3 loop reads CASSSTRDRVIYEQYF. CDR3 DNA sequence: TGTGCCAGCAGTTCCACCCGGGACAGGGTAATATACGAGCAGTACTTC.

This clone was detected only once. The chain is built from TRBV28 and TRBJ2-4, with D maybe TRBD2 (5 bases). Trimming removed 2 bases from V and 3 bases from J, with 11 bases in between. The CDR3 is 15 amino acids. Germline V CDR1 and CDR2: MDHEN, SYDVKM. CDR3 loop: CASSLGPGFKNIQYF. As DNA, the CDR3 is TGTGCCAGCAGTTTAGGCCCGGGGTTCAAAAACATTCAGTACTTC.

The rearrangement uses TRBV9 and TRBJ2-3, with TRBD2 as a possible D gene (6 bases). The germline V gene has CDR1 SGDLS and CDR2 YYNGEE. The ends were cut back, 3 bases at V and 4 bases at J, with 12 bases in the middle. The CDR3 loop spans 14 amino acids. The CDR3 DNA reads TGTGCCAGCAGCGCAGGCGGGGAGGCAGATACGCAGTATTTT. Its translation: CASSAGGEADTQYF.

Turning to this clone: The same CDR3 is also encoded by other DNA sequences in this sample. V and J are TRBV5-1 and TRBJ1-5; D perhaps matches TRBD1 (5 bases). The germline gives CDR1 SGHRS, CDR2 YFSETQ. CDR3 length: 14 amino acids. V lost 0 bases and J lost 4, with 8 bases in between. CDR3 in DNA: TGCGCCAGCAGCTTGGGAGAGGGGAATCAGCCCCAGCATTTT. Translated, it gives CASSLGEGNQPQHF.

The chain uses TRBV25-1 and TRBJ2-1; no clear D gene. V was shortened by 4 bases and J by 10 bases, with 11 bases between the two germline ends. CDR1 MGHDK and CDR2 SYGVNS come from the germline V gene. The CDR3 has 12 amino acids. In nucleotides, the CDR3 is TGTGCCAGCAGTGGTAACACTCCAGAGCAGTTCTTC. It codes for CASSGNTPEQFF.

J is TRBJ1-3 and V is TRBV4-1; D not resolved. The CDR3 extends over 15 amino acids. Trimming cost V 1 base and J 2 bases, with 9 bases left between them. Germline CDR1 MGHRA, CDR2 YSYEKL. CDR3 nucleotides: TGCGCCAGCAGCCAAGGGGTGCAGGCTGGAAACACCATATATTTT. Translating it yields CASSQGVQAGNTIYF.

For the CDR3, the DNA is TGTGCCAGCAGCCCCCCCGGCGCCGGGGAGCTGTTTTTT. Its translation is CASSPPGAGELFF. The chain joins TRBV6-6 to TRBJ2-2; no clear D gene. CDR1 is MNHNY, CDR2 SVGAGI, per germline (reference sequence). V was clipped by 6 bases and J by 6 bases, with 11 bases between them. The CDR3 length is 13 residues.

CDR3 bases: TGTGCCAGCAGTGAAGCAGGGGTGGACGGCTACACCTTC. Translating it yields CASSEAGVDGYTF. This chain links TRBV6-1 with TRBJ1-2, with TRBD1 as a possible D gene (5 bases). Trimming took off 0 bases at V and 8 bases at J, with 10 bases between the two ends. Germline V gene sequence: CDR1 MNHNS, CDR2 SASEGT. This CDR3 comprises 13 residues.

The chain couples TRBV5-1 to TRBJ1-4; D possibly corresponds to TRBD1 (5 bases). The germline V gene has CDR1 SGHRS and CDR2 YFSETQ. V lost 4 bases, J lost 4 bases, and 20 bases lay in between. This CDR3 spans 17 amino acids. The CDR3 loop reads CASSPGPTRGDNEKLFF. The CDR3 nucleotides read TGCGCCAGCAGCCCGGGACCCACGAGGGGAGATAATGAAAAACTGTTTTTT.

This rearrangement joins TRBV4-1 to TRBJ1-5; maybe TRBD1 (5 bases). The germline V and J ends were trimmed by 5 bases and 2 bases, with 16 bases remaining between them. The length of the CDR3 is 16 residues. Germline values: CDR1 MGHRA, CDR2 YSYEKL. This CDR3 reads CASSSGLPRGNQPQHF. The CDR3 nucleotides read TGCGCCAGCAGCTCGGGACTCCCCCGGGGCAATCAGCCCCAGCATTTT.

The chain recombines TRBV2 with TRBJ1-1, with D unresolved. Germline V gives CDR1 SNHLY, CDR2 FYNNEI. Trimming stripped 6 bases from V and 3 bases from J, with 20 bases between. The CDR3 has 16 residues. The CDR3 sequence: CASRGRVVKWDTEAFF. CDR3 DNA sequence: TGTGCCAGCAGAGGAAGGGTAGTAAAGTGGGACACTGAAGCTTTCTTT.

This sequence joins TRBV28 and TRBJ1-1, with 8 nucleotides matching TRBD1. CDR1 is MDHEN and CDR2 is SYDVKM in the germline V gene. The CDR3 sequence is 15 residues long. Losses at the gene ends were 6 bases for V and 5 bases for J; bases not matched to a gene: 11. CDR3 DNA sequence: TGTGCCAGCAGACTACATGGACAGGGAGATACTGAAGCTTTCTTT. Its protein product is CASRLHGQGDTEAFF.

V and J are TRBV7-3 and TRBJ2-3; TRBD2 aligns across 13 bases. Germline V gives CDR1 SGHTA, CDR2 FQGTGA. The CDR3 spans 13 residues. V was pared by 5 bases and J by 12 bases, with 5 bases of the junction left unmatched. The CDR3 DNA reads as TGTGCCAGCAGCCCCCGGACTAGCGGGAGACAGTATTTT. Amino acids: CASSPRTSGRQYF.

In nucleotides, the CDR3 is TGCGCCAGCAGCTTGTCCGCGGGAGGGCCATCCTACGAGCAGTACTTC. Translation gives CASSLSAGGPSYEQYF. This chain connects TRBV5-1 to TRBJ2-7; 9 bases fit TRBD2. The CDR3 has 16 residues. Germline V gives CDR1 SGHRS, CDR2 YFSETQ. The junction had 6 bases not matched to a gene; V was cut back by 1 base and J by 1 base. Filled out from reference TRBV5-1 and TRBJ2-7, the complete variable domain reads KAGVTQTPRYLIKTRGQQVTLSCSPISGHRSVSWYQQTPGQGLQFLFEYFSETQRNKGNFPGRFSGRQFSNSRSEMNVSTLELGDSALYLCASSLSAGGPSYEQYFGPGTRLTVT.

To note about this clone: Other DNA sequences in this sample translate to the same CDR3. The V call is TRBV15, the J call TRBJ2-7, with TRBD2 identical over 11 bases. The germline CDR1 and CDR2 sequences are LNHNV and YYDKDF (reference sequence). The CDR3 extends over 15 amino acids. The J segment lost 3 bases and the V segment lost 1 base, leaving 2 bases of the junction unmatched. DNA of the CDR3: TGTGCCACCAGCAGAGCGACTAGCGGGAACTACGAGCAGTACTTC. Translated: CATSRATSGNYEQYF.

The gene calls are TRBV6-5 and TRBJ2-7; no clear D. The length of the CDR3 is 14 residues. The V end was cut by 4 bases, the J end by 2 bases, with 12 bases between. Germline-derived CDR1 and CDR2 are MNHEY and SVGAGI. The DNA for the CDR3 is TGTGCCAGCAGTTTATCCGGCTGGACCTACGAGCAGTACTTC. Protein product: CASSLSGWTYEQYF.

This clone was seen more than once but under ten times. V usage is TRBV5-1 and J usage is TRBJ1-1; 7 bases map to TRBD1. This CDR3 has 14 amino acids. J lost 5 bases, V lost 4 bases, and 8 bases had no gene match. Germline CDR1 reads SGHRS; CDR2 reads YFSETQ. CDR3 in amino acids: CASSVGTAGTEAFF. The CDR3 nucleotides are TGCGCCAGCAGCGTAGGGACAGCCGGGACTGAAGCTTTCTTT.

This clone turned up a few times. V and J are TRBV28 and TRBJ1-1; D is unresolved. The CDR3 covers 11 residues. CDR1 is MDHEN and CDR2 is SYDVKM in the germline V gene. Trimming stripped 4 bases from V and 12 bases from J, with 12 bases between. The CDR3 sequence: CASSSGRVTFF. In DNA, the CDR3 is TGTGCCAGCAGTTCGGGGAGGGTAACTTTCTTT.